This T cell receptor (beta chain) was sequenced during a study of cytomegalovirus exposure and HLA in healthy donors. Regarding the study as a whole: The analysis excluded some indistinguishable V segments, including TRBV6-2 and TRBV6-3. Common viral pathogens (according to a later analysis) appeared linked to several of the most significant clusters. Later genetic work tied a missense DCLRE1C variant to beta-chain V and J trimming. Earlier analysis found most TCR beta V segments productive about 87% or about 30% of the time.

The CDR3 is made up of 15 amino acids. CDR1 is SGHRS and CDR2 is YFSETQ in the germline V gene. The V gene lost 9 bases and the J gene lost 5 bases, with 24 bases spanning the gap. This clone occurred a few times. Its target is not known. Amplification used 60 Vbeta primers and 13 Jbeta primers. This table comes from immunoSEQ multiplex PCR, and its TCRdb copy is limited to in-frame clones, with some not included. The sample carries around 90,000 clones, approximately 65% recorded once. The TCR originated in a woman between 25 and 40 years old in good health and CMV-seropositive. The sequencing sample was made of PBMCs. This chain joins TRBV5-1 and TRBJ2-7; unclear D gene. The CDR3 DNA follows: TGCGCCAACCATAAAGACCCCCACAAGCAGGACGAGCAGTACTTC. Amino acids: CANHKDPHKQDEQYF.